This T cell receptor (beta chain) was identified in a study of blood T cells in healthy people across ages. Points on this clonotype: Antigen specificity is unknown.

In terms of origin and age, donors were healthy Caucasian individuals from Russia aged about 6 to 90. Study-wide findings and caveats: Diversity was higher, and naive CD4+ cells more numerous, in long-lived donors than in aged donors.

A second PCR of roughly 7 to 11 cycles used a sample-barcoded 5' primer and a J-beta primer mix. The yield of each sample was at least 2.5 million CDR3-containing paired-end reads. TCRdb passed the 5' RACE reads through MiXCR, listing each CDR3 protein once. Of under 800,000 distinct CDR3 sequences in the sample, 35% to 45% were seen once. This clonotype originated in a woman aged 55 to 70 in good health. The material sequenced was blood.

The CDR3 DNA reads as TGTGCCACCAGCGTAACATCAAACTATGGCTACACCTTC. It specifies CATSVTSNYGYTF. The V call is TRBV24-1, the J call TRBJ1-2; no reliable D call. V lost 7 bases to trimming and J lost 2 bases, with 10 bases between them. CDR1 is KGHDR and CDR2 is SFDVKD in the germline V gene. The CDR3 consists of 13 residues.